This is a list of T cell receptor beta chains from one sample in a study of blood T cell repertoires in COVID-19. Libraries were prepared by immunoSEQ multiplex PCR; TCRdb keeps only in-frame clonotypes and omits some of them. The sample lists around 230,000 clones, around 83% occurring once. The sequenced sample was peripheral blood. The receptors shown here come from a woman of 80 years or more with acute or convalescent COVID-19. The CDR3 runs from the conserved cysteine through the conserved F or W. Fields, in order: V gene, J gene, clone size, D gene, CDR3 protein, CDR3 DNA. A D gene is named only where the DNA matches it firmly. Rows give clone size only sometimes, using once, few, many, or a class for an expanded clone.

TRBV2	TRBJ2-1	.	.	CASSEARGTYNEQFF	TGTGCCAGCAGTGAAGCCCGGGGGACCTACAATGAGCAGTTCTTC
TRBV5-4	TRBJ1-1	.	.	CASSLVSSVPNTEAFF	TGTGCCAGCAGCTTGGTTTCCTCGGTCCCTAACACTGAAGCTTTCTTT
TRBV9	TRBJ2-5	.	TRBD1	CASSGGQGDSPTYQETQYF	TGTGCCAGCAGCGGGGGACAGGGGGACTCTCCAACCTACCAAGAGACCCAGTACTTC
TRBV27	TRBJ2-5	.	.	CASSLALGGETQYF	TGTGCCAGCAGTTTGGCCTTGGGGGGAGAGACCCAGTACTTC
TRBV5-1	TRBJ2-3	.	TRBD2	CASSFGSGGAPSTDTQYF	TGCGCCAGCAGCTTCGGGAGCGGGGGGGCCCCGAGCACAGATACGCAGTATTTT
TRBV7-8	TRBJ2-2	.	.	CASSLDRVDTGELFF	TGTGCCAGCAGCTTAGACAGGGTGGACACCGGGGAGCTGTTTTTT
TRBV16	TRBJ2-1	.	.	CASSQFGQGRIEQFF	TGTGCCAGCAGCCAATTCGGGCAGGGAAGGATTGAGCAGTTCTTC
TRBV5-1	TRBJ1-6	.	.	CASTLLVNTGNSPLHF	TGCGCCAGCACCCTTCTGGTCAATACAGGGAATTCACCCCTCCACTTT
TRBV5-1	TRBJ2-7	many	TRBD1	CASSSGQLLDEQYF	TGCGCCAGCAGCTCGGGACAGCTGTTAGACGAGCAGTACTTC
TRBV7-9	TRBJ2-1	.	TRBD2	CASSLGSGGAGEQFF	TGTGCCAGCAGCTTAGGAAGCGGGGGGGCCGGTGAGCAGTTCTTC
TRBV28	TRBJ1-2	.	.	CASKTGGNYGYTF	TGTGCCAGCAAAACGGGGGGTAACTATGGCTACACCTTC
TRBV3-1/TRBV3-2	TRBJ1-2	.	TRBD1	CASSQWLPTTGAGGYTF	TGTGCCAGCAGCCAATGGTTACCAACGACAGGGGCCGGTGGCTACACCTTC
TRBV9	TRBJ2-3	.	.	CASSVASTGGTDTQYF	TGTGCCAGCAGCGTAGCATCTACGGGCGGGACAGATACGCAGTATTTT
TRBV27	TRBJ1-2	.	TRBD1	CASSLSARGRHTF	TGTGCCAGCAGTTTATCAGCCAGGGGGCGTCACACCTTC
TRBV5-4	TRBJ2-1	few	.	CASSWDSFSYNEQFF	TGTGCCAGCAGCTGGGACTCCTTCTCCTACAATGAGCAGTTCTTC
TRBV15	TRBJ1-2	.	.	CATSRGAWGYTF	TGTGCCACCAGCAGGGGGGCGTGGGGCTACACCTTC